This is a list of T cell receptor beta chains from one sample in a study of T-cell memory formation after mild COVID-19. One entry per CDR3 protein results from TCRdb running MiXCR on the 5' RACE reads. The profile shows a few hundred thousand distinct CDR3 sequences, 8% to 11% of them singletons. Sample: PBMCs or a T cell subset sorted from them (not recorded which). The receptors were sampled from a man aged 18 to 30 who had mild COVID-19 (a few samples of this study predate the infection). Cell type and time point are not known. Both conserved end residues are part of each CDR3. A D gene is named only where the DNA matches it firmly. Some rows have no size entry. The others give once, few or many, or a class for an expanded clone.

j_gene,d_gene,v_gene,abundance,CDR3nt,CDR3aa
TRBJ2-7,.,TRBV2,many,TGTGCCAGCAGTAGGGACAACTACGAGCAGTACTTC,CASSRDNYEQYF
TRBJ1-1,.,TRBV10-3,few,TGTGCCATCAGAGGGCCGATGAACACTGAAGCTTTCTTT,CAIRGPMNTEAFF
TRBJ2-1,.,TRBV2,.,TGTGCCAGCAGGGGTAGCGGTTACAATGAGCAGTTCTTC,CASRGSGYNEQFF
TRBJ1-2,.,TRBV6-5,few,TGTGCCAGCAGGCCCGGGACACATGGCTACACCTTC,CASRPGTHGYTF
TRBJ1-2,TRBD1,TRBV4-1,.,TGCGCCAGCTCCCCCAGCCAGGGGGCGGGGGGCTACACCTTC,CASSPSQGAGGYTF
TRBJ2-4,TRBD2,TRBV4-2,many,TGTGCCAGCAGCCAAGGGACGGGGACTAGCGGAACCAAAAACATTCAGTACTTC,CASSQGTGTSGTKNIQYF
TRBJ1-1,TRBD1,TRBV7-3,few,TGTGCCAGCAGCCCAACAGGGGCCCTCACTGAAGCTTTCTTT,CASSPTGALTEAFF
TRBJ2-2,.,TRBV6-2/TRBV6-3,.,TGTGCCAGCAGTTACTTGAAGGGGCGCGGGACCGGGGAGCTGTTTTTT,CASSYLKGRGTGELFF
TRBJ1-4,.,TRBV12-3/TRBV12-4,.,TGTGCCAGCAGTTTTCAGGCAGCTAATGAAAAACTGTTTTTT,CASSFQAANEKLFF
TRBJ2-3,TRBD2,TRBV7-3,.,TGTGCCAGCAGCCCTCTCGCGGGGGGGAAGCAGTATTTT,CASSPLAGGKQYF
TRBJ1-4,.,TRBV15,.,TGTGCCACCAGCAGAGGCCTTAATGAAAAACTGTTTTTT,CATSRGLNEKLFF
TRBJ1-5,.,TRBV7-2,.,TGTGCCAGCAGCTTAGTGGGGGTGAGCAATCAGCCCCAGCATTTT,CASSLVGVSNQPQHF
TRBJ1-1,TRBD1,TRBV5-5,.,TGTGCCAGCAGCTCTCAACCGACAGGGGGTGAAGCTTTCTTT,CASSSQPTGGEAFF
TRBJ2-2,.,TRBV7-9,few,TGTGCCAGCAGCTTTGACGGGGAGCTGTTTTTT,CASSFDGELFF
TRBJ1-1,.,TRBV11-2,.,TGTGCCAGCGCGAACGTGCGGGAAGACACTGAAGCTTTCTTT,CASANVREDTEAFF